These 4 T cell receptor beta chains came from one sample sequenced in a study of CD8+ T cells in alopecia areata. The authors extracted RNA and reverse transcribed it into cDNA as the sequencing template. TCRdb's copy holds only in-frame clones and misses some; the assay was immunoSEQ multiplex PCR. The sample contains about 110,000 clones, none of them singletons. The sample was lesional skin. The origin of the receptors is a C3H/HeJ mouse with alopecia areata. For the strain, the MHC haplotype given is H2-k.

As for this clone: The gene names given are mouse names. The missing CDR3 end, 4 residues past where the read stops, is filled in from the germline J gene. This chain connects TRBV1 to TRBJ1-4; D possibly corresponds to TRBD1 (5 bases). The CDR3 runs to 17 residues. V lost 0 bases, J lost 0 bases, and 11 bases lay in between. Germline V CDR1 and CDR2: NSQYPW, LRSPGD (reference sequence). CDR3 DNA (partial): TGCACCTGCAGTGCAGATGTGAAGGGGTTTTCCAACGAA. Translation gives CTCSADVKGFSNE. The full CDR3 sequence reads CTCSADVKGFSNERLFF.

This clone was counted only a few times. Any gene name here is a mouse gene name. The read terminates 4 residues before the CDR3 end, so the remaining end is supplied by the germline J gene. This chain connects TRBV1 to TRBJ2-5, with 11 positions matching TRBD2. V dropped 1 base and J dropped 2; count of bases not matched to a gene: 2. The CDR3 has 16 amino acids. From germline, CDR1 is NSQYPW and CDR2 LRSPGD (reference sequence). The CDR3 DNA, read in part, is TGCACCTGCAGTGCAGTGGACTGGGGGGCCCAAGAC. Its translation is CTCSAVDWGAQD. The CDR3 reads in full as CTCSAVDWGAQDTQYF.

Concerning this clone: Gene names refer to mouse genes. The read ends 4 residues before the CDR3 terminus; that terminus is restored from the germline J gene. The chain has TRBV13-3 and TRBJ2-7, with TRBD1 matching over 7 bases. Losses at the gene ends were 3 bases for V and 3 bases for J; bases not matched to a gene: 6. Germline CDR1 reads NNHDY; CDR2 reads SYVADS. The CDR3 is 14 residues long. The CDR3 loop is CASSGRGQSYEQYF. The sequenced part of the CDR3 DNA is TGTGCCAGCAGTGGACGGGGACAGAGCTAT.

This clone occurred a few times. Germline and genes here are mouse. Read coverage stops 4 residues before the CDR3 terminus; the germline J gene supplies the remainder. V gene TRBV1 combines with J gene TRBJ2-7, with D possibly being TRBD1 (7 bases). Germline-derived CDR1 and CDR2 are NSQYPW and LRSPGD (reference sequence). The CDR3 runs 14 residues. The covered CDR3 bases are TGCACCTGCAGTGCAAACCAGGGGGGATAT. This translates into CTCSANQGGY. The whole CDR3 sequence reads CTCSANQGGYEQYF. Combining the CDR3 with reference TRBV1 and TRBJ2-7 gives the whole variable domain VTLLEQNPRWRLVPRGQAVNLRCILKNSQYPWMSWYQQDLQKQLQWLFTLRSPGDKEVKSLPGADYLATRVTDTELRLQVANMSQGRTLYCTCSANQGGYEQYFGPGTRLTVL.